These 4 T cell receptor beta chains came from one sample sequenced in a study of shared clonotypes between healthy human individuals. Using immunoSEQ multiplex PCR, the repertoire was profiled, and TCRdb retains in-frame clones only, with some absent. Here the sample spans around 700,000 clones, about 90% being singletons. Terminally differentiated effector memory CD45RA+ cells were excluded by CCR7 positive selection of CD45RO-negative cells. The material sequenced was naive CD8+ T cells sorted from blood. Receptors originate from a man in his thirties or forties in good health.

The V and J genes are TRBV7-9 and TRBJ2-2, with D possibly TRBD2 on 5 matching bases. This CDR3 comprises 15 residues. The germline gives CDR1 SEHNR, CDR2 FQNEAQ (reference sequence). V was cut by 2 bases and J by 1 base, with 8 bases left in between. This CDR3 reads CASSLSGMNTGELFF. The CDR3 region has the DNA TGTGCCAGCAGCTTATCCGGGATGAACACCGGGGAGCTGTTTTTT.

The V call is TRBV4-3, the J call TRBJ2-3, with 9 nucleotides matching TRBD1. J gave up 6 bases and V 0 bases, and 7 bases lay outside the gene matches. The germline V gene has CDR1 LGHNA and CDR2 YSLEER. The CDR3 is 16 amino acids. The CDR3 loop reads CASSQELGQGSDTQYF. The DNA for the CDR3 is TGCGCCAGCAGCCAAGAGCTTGGACAGGGGAGCGATACGCAGTATTTT.

The chain combines TRBV5-1 with TRBJ2-7; 10 nucleotides align to TRBD2. Germline values: CDR1 SGHRS, CDR2 YFSETQ. V gave up 1 base and J gave up 5 bases; unmatched junction bases: 9. There are 16 residues in the CDR3. DNA for the CDR3: TGCGCCAGCAGCTTGTGGTCTAGCGGGAGTTTACACGAGCAGTACTTC. Translated, it gives CASSLWSSGSLHEQYF.

The rearrangement joins TRBV7-8 to TRBJ2-5, with a possible D match to TRBD1 (6 bases). The V gene's germline CDR1 is SGHVS and CDR2 FQNEAQ. V dropped 1 base and J dropped 5 bases, with 8 bases sitting between them. This CDR3 region has 13 residues. The DNA for the CDR3 is TGTGCCAGCAGCTTAGGGGGGCCGGAGACCCAGTACTTC. It is translated as CASSLGGPETQYF.